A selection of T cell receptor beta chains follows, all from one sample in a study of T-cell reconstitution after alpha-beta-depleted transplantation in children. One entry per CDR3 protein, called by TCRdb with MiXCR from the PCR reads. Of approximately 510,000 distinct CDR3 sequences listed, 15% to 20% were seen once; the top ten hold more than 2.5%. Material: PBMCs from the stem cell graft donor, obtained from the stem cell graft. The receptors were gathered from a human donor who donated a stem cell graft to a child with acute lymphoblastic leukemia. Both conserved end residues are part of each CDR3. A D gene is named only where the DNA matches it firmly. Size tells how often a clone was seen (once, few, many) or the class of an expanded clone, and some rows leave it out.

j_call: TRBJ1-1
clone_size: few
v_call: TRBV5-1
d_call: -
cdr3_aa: CASSIEGKAEAFF
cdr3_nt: TGCGCCAGCAGCATTGAGGGTAAGGCTGAAGCTTTCTTT

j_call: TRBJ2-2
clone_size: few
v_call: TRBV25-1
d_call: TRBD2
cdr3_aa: CASSDTSGSSFVSGELFF
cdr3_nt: TGTGCCAGCAGTGATACTAGCGGGAGTTCTTTTGTGAGCGGGGAGCTGTTTTTT

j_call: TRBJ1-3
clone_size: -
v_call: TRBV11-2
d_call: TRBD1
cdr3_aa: CASSRIITGVYSGNTIYF
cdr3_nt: TGTGCCAGCAGCCGTATTATTACAGGGGTTTACTCTGGAAACACCATATATTTT

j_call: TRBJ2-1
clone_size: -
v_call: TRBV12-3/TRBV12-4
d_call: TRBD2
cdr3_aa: CASSLQTSGKVDDEQFF
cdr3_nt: TGTGCCAGCAGTTTACAGACTAGCGGGAAGGTGGACGATGAGCAGTTCTTC

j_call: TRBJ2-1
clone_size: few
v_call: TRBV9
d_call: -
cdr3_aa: CASSVVAGLGANEQFF
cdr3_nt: TGTGCCAGCAGCGTAGTTGCGGGGCTCGGGGCGAATGAGCAGTTCTTC

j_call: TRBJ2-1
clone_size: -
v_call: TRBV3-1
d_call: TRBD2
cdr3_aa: CASCDGLAGGPRNEQFF
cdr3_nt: TGTGCCAGCTGCGACGGACTAGCGGGAGGGCCGAGGAATGAGCAGTTCTTC

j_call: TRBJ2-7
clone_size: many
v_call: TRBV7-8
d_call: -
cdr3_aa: CASSPPTYEQYF
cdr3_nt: TGTGCCAGCAGCCCTCCGACCTACGAGCAGTACTTC

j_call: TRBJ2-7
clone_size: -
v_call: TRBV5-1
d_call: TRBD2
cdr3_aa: CASSPFLAGDYEQYF
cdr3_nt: TGCGCCAGCAGTCCGTTCCTAGCGGGGGACTACGAGCAGTACTTC

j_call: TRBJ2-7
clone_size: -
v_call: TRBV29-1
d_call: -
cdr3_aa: CSVAWQGEYEQYF
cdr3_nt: TGCAGCGTTGCTTGGCAGGGAGAATACGAGCAGTACTTC

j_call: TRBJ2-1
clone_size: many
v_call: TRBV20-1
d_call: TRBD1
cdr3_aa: CMLRQGPRNEQFF
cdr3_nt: TGCATGCTCCGACAGGGTCCAAGGAATGAGCAGTTCTTC

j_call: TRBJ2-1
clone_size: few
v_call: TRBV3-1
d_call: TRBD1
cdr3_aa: CASTSGQGVSYNEQFF
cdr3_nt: TGTGCCAGCACCTCGGGACAGGGGGTTTCCTACAATGAGCAGTTCTTC

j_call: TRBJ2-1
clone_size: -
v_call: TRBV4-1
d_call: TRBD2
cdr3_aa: CASSRLAVPSAQEQFF
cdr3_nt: TGCGCCAGCAGCCGTCTAGCGGTACCTTCTGCCCAGGAGCAGTTCTTC

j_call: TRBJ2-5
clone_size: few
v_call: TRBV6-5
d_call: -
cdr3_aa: CASSPMGAETQYF
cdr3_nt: TGTGCCAGCTCTCCCATGGGGGCTGAGACCCAGTACTTC

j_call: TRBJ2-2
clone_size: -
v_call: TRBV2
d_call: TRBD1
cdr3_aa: CASTRQGIGELFF
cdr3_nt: TGTGCCAGCACTAGACAGGGAATCGGGGAGCTGTTTTTT

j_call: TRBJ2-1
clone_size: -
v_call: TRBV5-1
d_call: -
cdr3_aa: CASSFTGQTNNEQFF
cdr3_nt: TGCGCCAGCAGCTTCACTGGACAGACGAACAATGAGCAGTTCTTC

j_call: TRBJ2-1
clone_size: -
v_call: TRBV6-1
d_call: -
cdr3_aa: CASSRDGPLEQFF
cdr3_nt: TGTGCCAGCAGCCGGGACGGCCCCCTTGAGCAGTTCTTC